A selection of T cell receptor beta chains follows, all from one sample in a study of shared clonotypes between healthy human individuals. Only in-frame clones appear in the TCRdb table, and some are missing; sequencing was by immunoSEQ multiplex PCR. The sample has about 600,000 clones, more than 95% seen once. The material sequenced was naive CD4+ T cells sorted from blood. Receptors originate from a woman aged 25-40 years in good health. Each CDR3 is given with its conserved first and last residue. The D gene is left open where the match is weak. Size tells how often a clone was seen (once, few, many) or the class of an expanded clone, and some rows leave it out.

-	TRBD2	TRBV7-2	TRBJ2-2	TGTGCCAGCAGTCTAGCGGGAGGGCCCACCGGGGAGCTGTTTTTT	CASSLAGGPTGELFF
-	-	TRBV9	TRBJ2-2	TGTGCCAGCACCCCCGGTCCCCTGGGTCGCACCGGGGAGCTGTTTTTT	CASTPGPLGRTGELFF
-	-	TRBV19	TRBJ2-7	TGTGCCAGTAGTGCGAGTCGAGTGAGGGGGGCCTACGAGCAGTACTTC	CASSASRVRGAYEQYF
-	-	TRBV28	TRBJ1-4	TGTGCCAGCAGTTCTCTAGCAACTAATGAAAAACTGTTTTTT	CASSSLATNEKLFF
-	-	TRBV5-1	TRBJ2-3	TGCGCCAGCAGCTTGGCCGCGAGGGTTTCAGATACGCAGTATTTT	CASSLAARVSDTQYF
-	-	TRBV7-9	TRBJ2-5	TGTGCCAGCAGCTCGGCGGGAACACAAGAGACCCAGTACTTC	CASSSAGTQETQYF
-	TRBD2	TRBV2	TRBJ2-5	TGTGCCAGCACCTCTCTCGGGACTAGGGAAGAGACCCAGTACTTC	CASTSLGTREETQYF
-	-	TRBV5-1	TRBJ2-2	TGCGCCAGCAGCTTGAGTAGCGCGAACACCGGGGAGCTGTTTTTT	CASSLSSANTGELFF
-	-	TRBV28	TRBJ2-5	TGTGCCAGCCTAAGGGACAACCGGCAAGAGACCCAGTACTTC	CASLRDNRQETQYF
-	TRBD1	TRBV28	TRBJ1-6	TGTGCCAGCAGTGATCCCGGGACAGGGAATTCACCCCTCCACTTT	CASSDPGTGNSPLHF
-	TRBD1	TRBV5-1	TRBJ2-2	TGCGCCAGCATCCCTTCGACAGGGGTGACCGGGGAGCTGTTTTTT	CASIPSTGVTGELFF
-	TRBD2	TRBV18	TRBJ2-7	TGTGCCAGCTCCCCCATTTCACGGACTAGCCTTCGGGACGAGCAGTACTTC	CASSPISRTSLRDEQYF
-	TRBD2	TRBV11-2	TRBJ2-1	TGTGCCAGCAGCCTACTAGCGGGCCCCTACAATGAGCAGTTCTTC	CASSLLAGPYNEQFF
-	-	TRBV30	TRBJ1-4	TGTGCCTGGAACCAGCGTCCCGAAAGGGAAAAACTGTTTTTT	CAWNQRPEREKLFF
-	TRBD1	TRBV5-1	TRBJ1-4	TGCGCCAGCAGGCGTGGACAGGGTGAAAAACTGTTTTTT	CASRRGQGEKLFF
-	-	TRBV19	TRBJ1-1	TGTGCCAGTAGTATACAACCTGTGGGGGGCACTGAAGCTTTCTTT	CASSIQPVGGTEAFF
-	-	TRBV19	TRBJ2-7	TGTGCCAGTAGTATAGTAGCGGCAACCTACGAGCAGTACTTC	CASSIVAATYEQYF
once	-	TRBV6-6	TRBJ2-1	TGTGCCAGCCAAGGGAACAATGAGCAGTTCTTC	CASQGNNEQFF
-	-	TRBV6-5	TRBJ1-1	TGTGCCAGCAGACCGGTCTCGACAGCATCGGCTTTCTTT	CASRPVSTASAFF
-	TRBD2	TRBV11-3	TRBJ2-1	TGTGCCAGCAGTTTAGGGGGGACTAGCGGGAGGGCCTCTGAGCAGTTCTTC	CASSLGGTSGRASEQFF
-	-	TRBV2	TRBJ1-1	TGTGCCAGCACTATGGGGGTTTTGAACACTGAAGCTTTCTTT	CASTMGVLNTEAFF
-	-	TRBV28	TRBJ1-1	TGTGCCAGCAGTTTAGAAATCCGGTCCTCCACGTGGACTTTCTTT	CASSLEIRSSTWTFF
-	TRBD1	TRBV11-2	TRBJ2-5	TGTGCCAGCAGCAAGGGGGGGACAGGGGGCGATCTAAAAGAGACCCAGTACTTC	CASSKGGTGGDLKETQYF
-	TRBD2	TRBV6-5	TRBJ2-1	TGTGCCAGCGGGACGGGCGGGAGATGGAATGAGCAGTTCTTC	CASGTGGRWNEQFF
-	-	TRBV10-2	TRBJ2-7	TGCGCCAGCAGTTGGACGAGCACCTACGAGCAGTACTTC	CASSWTSTYEQYF
-	-	TRBV28	TRBJ1-5	TGTGCCAGCAGTTTCCCCGGGAACAGTAATCAGCCCCAGCATTTT	CASSFPGNSNQPQHF
-	TRBD2	TRBV5-4	TRBJ2-3	TGTGCCAGCAGCTTGGACAGCGGGAGGGATACGCAGTATTTT	CASSLDSGRDTQYF
-	-	TRBV5-1	TRBJ1-5	TGCGCCAGCAGCCGGGAAGGTAGCAATCAGCCCCAGCATTTT	CASSREGSNQPQHF
-	-	TRBV14	TRBJ2-7	TGTGCCAGCAGCCAAGTAATCCAGGGATCTACCTACGAGCAGTACTTC	CASSQVIQGSTYEQYF
-	-	TRBV7-9	TRBJ2-5	TGTGCCAGCACCCCGAGAAAGGATATGTACCAAGAGACCCAGTACTTC	CASTPRKDMYQETQYF
-	-	TRBV7-3	TRBJ2-3	TGTGCCAGCAGCGAGGAAGGCCTGGCTCGCGAAGTCACAGATACGCAGTATTTT	CASSEEGLAREVTDTQYF
-	TRBD1	TRBV29-1	TRBJ1-1	TGCAGCGTAGATACTATACAGGGGATTTTTGAAGCTTTCTTT	CSVDTIQGIFEAFF
-	TRBD2	TRBV27	TRBJ2-3	TGTGCCAGCAGTTTATTCAGTATTGGGGCGGGAGTAGATACGCAGTATTTT	CASSLFSIGAGVDTQYF
-	-	TRBV25-1	TRBJ1-2	TGTGCCAGCAGAGGACAGCTCTATGGCTACACCTTC	CASRGQLYGYTF
-	-	TRBV19	TRBJ1-5	TGTGCCAGTAGTATAGCGTCGGACCAGCCCCAGCATTTT	CASSIASDQPQHF
-	-	TRBV7-7	TRBJ2-3	TGTGCCAGCAGCCCCGATTACGGAGGTGATACGCAGTATTTT	CASSPDYGGDTQYF
-	-	TRBV28	TRBJ2-5	TGTGCCAGCAGTCGAGAGACCCAGTACTTC	CASSRETQYF
once	-	TRBV28	TRBJ2-3	TGTGCCAGCAGTCCCATAAACAGAAAAGATACGCAGTATTTT	CASSPINRKDTQYF
-	TRBD1	TRBV30	TRBJ2-4	TGTGCCTGGAGTGTTCAGGGGGCTCTAGCCAAAAACATTCAGTACTTC	CAWSVQGALAKNIQYF
-	-	TRBV19	TRBJ1-5	TGTGCCAGTAGTAGGACAGCTCTTTATAGCAATCAGCCCCAGCATTTT	CASSRTALYSNQPQHF
-	TRBD2	TRBV27	TRBJ2-7	TGTGCCAGCAGCGGGGCGGGAGTTGTTCCCTACGAGCAGTACTTC	CASSGAGVVPYEQYF
once	-	TRBV5-6	TRBJ1-2	TGTGCCAGCAGCTTGACAGGGTCTGGTGGCTACACCTTC	CASSLTGSGGYTF
-	-	TRBV30	TRBJ2-7	TGTGCCAGCACCACAGGACGCTACGAGCAGTACTTC	CASTTGRYEQYF
once	-	TRBV6-6	TRBJ2-7	TGTGCCAGCAGTTACCTCGGGCTCTCCTACGAGCAGTACTTC	CASSYLGLSYEQYF
-	-	TRBV5-1	TRBJ1-1	TGCGCCAGCAGAGGGACGGTCATGAACACTGAAGCTTTCTTT	CASRGTVMNTEAFF
-	-	TRBV5-4	TRBJ1-2	TGTGCCAGCAGCTTGGCAGGGGAACTGGGTGGCTACACCTTC	CASSLAGELGGYTF
-	TRBD2	TRBV5-6	TRBJ2-3	TGTGCCAGCAGCTTGGGAGCGGGGACAGATACGCAGTATTTT	CASSLGAGTDTQYF
-	-	TRBV6-6	TRBJ2-7	TGTGCCAGCAGTTACGTAGAGGACGAGCAGTACTTC	CASSYVEDEQYF
-	-	TRBV5-4	TRBJ1-5	TGTGCCAGCAGCTTGGGGCAGGGCGTGGATCAGCCCCAGCATTTT	CASSLGQGVDQPQHF
-	TRBD2	TRBV5-1	TRBJ2-3	TGCGCCAGCAGCACCGGGACTAGCGAAGGCACAGATACGCTGTATTTT	CASSTGTSEGTDTLYF
-	-	TRBV5-5	TRBJ2-1	TGTGCCACCCAGGGGCCCTCCTACAATGAGCAGTTCTTC	CATQGPSYNEQFF
-	-	TRBV18	TRBJ2-2	TGTGCCAGCTCACCGTTATCTGGGCATCTCGGCCCCGGGGAGCTGTTTTTT	CASSPLSGHLGPGELFF
-	TRBD1	TRBV5-6	TRBJ1-2	TGTGCCAGCAGGCCCGGGACAGGGGACTATGGCTACACCTTC	CASRPGTGDYGYTF
-	-	TRBV5-4	TRBJ2-5	TGTGCCAGCAGCTTTTTAGGGTTTGAGGGGGAGACCCAGTACTTC	CASSFLGFEGETQYF
-	-	TRBV18	TRBJ2-3	TGTGCCAGCTCACCTCGCGAATTCCTAGGCGATACGCAGTATTTT	CASSPREFLGDTQYF
-	TRBD2	TRBV6-5	TRBJ2-7	TGTGCCAGCAGGTCCGGACTAGCGGCTCCCTACGAGCAGTACTTC	CASRSGLAAPYEQYF
-	-	TRBV9	TRBJ2-7	TGTGCCAGCAGCGGGCCCGGGACACTTCCCTACGAGCAGTACTTC	CASSGPGTLPYEQYF